This T cell receptor (beta chain) was retrieved from a study of T cell responses to AZD1222 COVID-19 vaccine. The study, taken as a whole, reports: The peak T cell response came first, and repertoires were sampled only after it.

This table comes from immunoSEQ multiplex PCR, and its TCRdb copy is limited to in-frame clones, with some not included. This table holds some 150,000 clones, roughly 88% found once. In the case of this clone: Its specificity is not known.

V was pared by 1 base and J by 5 bases, with 17 bases between. Germline CDR1 and CDR2: MGHRA and YSYEKL. The CDR3 is made up of 16 amino acids. J is TRBJ2-5 and V is TRBV4-1; D is unclear. This TCR derives from an adult who received the MenACWY meningococcal vaccine as a control. The starting material was peripheral blood, obtained 28 days after the second dose of the MenACWY control vaccine. The CDR3 nucleotides read TGCGCCAGCAGCCAAGTAAGGCGAGCGAGGCGGGAGACCCAGTACTTC. Its protein product is CASSQVRRARRETQYF.